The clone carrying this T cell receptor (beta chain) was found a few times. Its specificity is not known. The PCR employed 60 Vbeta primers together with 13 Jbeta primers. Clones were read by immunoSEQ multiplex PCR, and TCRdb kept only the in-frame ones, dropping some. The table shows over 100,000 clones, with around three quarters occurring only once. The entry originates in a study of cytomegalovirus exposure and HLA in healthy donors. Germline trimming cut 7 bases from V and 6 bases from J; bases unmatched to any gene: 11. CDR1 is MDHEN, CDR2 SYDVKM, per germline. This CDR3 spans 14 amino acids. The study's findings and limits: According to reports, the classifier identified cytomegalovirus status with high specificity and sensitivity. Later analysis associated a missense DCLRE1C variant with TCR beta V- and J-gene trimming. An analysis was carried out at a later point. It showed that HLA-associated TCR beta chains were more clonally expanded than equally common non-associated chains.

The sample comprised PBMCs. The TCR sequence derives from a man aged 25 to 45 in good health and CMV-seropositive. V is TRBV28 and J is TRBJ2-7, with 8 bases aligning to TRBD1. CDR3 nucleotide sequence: TGTGCCAGCAACTTAGAGACAGGGGCGGCCGAGCAGTACTTC. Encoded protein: CASNLETGAAEQYF.